The clone carrying this T cell receptor beta chain was counted only a few times. Its target is unknown. Sequencing was performed with immunoSEQ multiplex PCR; in TCRdb, only in-frame clones are kept and a portion is missing. The table has 13,000 to 15,000 clones, about 88% seen once. Germline assignment: CDR1 SGHVS and CDR2 FQNEAQ. The CDR3 is 14 amino acids. Trimming cost V 2 bases and J 0 bases, with 8 bases left between them. This specimen belongs to a study of monozygotic twins with cystic fibrosis. General study results and limits: Monozygotic CF twins shared more identical nucleotide clonotypes than unrelated patients.

This receptor was identified in a boy between 10 and 17 years old with cystic fibrosis. The genes are TRBV7-8 and TRBJ2-7; D uncertain. The sample taken for sequencing was blood. The CDR3 loop is CASSLQLHSYEQYF. CDR3 nucleotide sequence: TGTGCCAGCAGCTTACAACTGCACTCCTACGAGCAGTACTTC. Looking up the rest from reference TRBV7-8 and TRBJ2-7 gives the full variable domain: GAGVSQSPRYKVAKRGQDVALRCDPISGHVSLFWYQQALGQGPEFLTYFQNEAQLDKSGLPSDRFFAERPEGSVSTLKIQRTQQEDSAVYLCASSLQLHSYEQYFGPGTRLTVT.